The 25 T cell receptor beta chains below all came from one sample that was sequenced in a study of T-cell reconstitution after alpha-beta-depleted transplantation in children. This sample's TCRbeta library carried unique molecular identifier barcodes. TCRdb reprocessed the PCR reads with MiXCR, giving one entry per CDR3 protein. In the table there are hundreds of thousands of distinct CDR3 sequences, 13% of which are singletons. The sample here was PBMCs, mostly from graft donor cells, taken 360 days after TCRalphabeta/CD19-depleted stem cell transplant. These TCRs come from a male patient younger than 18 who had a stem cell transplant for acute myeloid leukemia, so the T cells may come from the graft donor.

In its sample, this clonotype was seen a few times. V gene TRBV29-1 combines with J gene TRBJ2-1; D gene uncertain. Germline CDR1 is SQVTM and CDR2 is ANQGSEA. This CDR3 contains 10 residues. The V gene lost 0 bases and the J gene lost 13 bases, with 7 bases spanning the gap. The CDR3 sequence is CSVEDLPQFF. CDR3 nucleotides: TGCAGCGTTGAAGATCTACCCCAGTTCTTC.

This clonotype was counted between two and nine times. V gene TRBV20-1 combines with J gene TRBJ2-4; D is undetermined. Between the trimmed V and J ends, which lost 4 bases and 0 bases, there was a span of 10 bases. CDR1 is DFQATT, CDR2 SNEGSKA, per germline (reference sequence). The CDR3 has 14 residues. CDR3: CSAKLPAAKNIQYF. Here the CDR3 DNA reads TGCAGTGCTAAACTTCCCGCAGCCAAAAACATTCAGTACTTC.

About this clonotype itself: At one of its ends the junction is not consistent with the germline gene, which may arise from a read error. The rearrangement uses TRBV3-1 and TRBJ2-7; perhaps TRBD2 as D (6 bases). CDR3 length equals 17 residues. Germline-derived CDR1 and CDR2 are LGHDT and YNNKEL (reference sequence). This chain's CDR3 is CACSRNPFAGGNYEQYF. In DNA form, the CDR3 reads TGTGCCTGCAGCCGAAATCCCTTTGCCGGGGGAAATTACGAGCAGTACTTC.

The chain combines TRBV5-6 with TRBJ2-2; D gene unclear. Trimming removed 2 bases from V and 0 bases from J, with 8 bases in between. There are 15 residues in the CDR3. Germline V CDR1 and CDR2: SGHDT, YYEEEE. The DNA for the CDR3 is TGTGCCAGCAGCTTCGGTCTGCCGAACACCGGGGAGCTGTTTTTT. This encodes CASSFGLPNTGELFF.

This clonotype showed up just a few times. The CDR3 sequence is CASSYSGGLYNEQFF. The DNA of the CDR3 is TGTGCCAGCAGTTATAGCGGGGGACTCTACAATGAGCAGTTCTTC. The rearrangement uses TRBV28 and TRBJ2-1; 9 positions match TRBD2. Looked up from germline, CDR1 is MDHEN and CDR2 is SYDVKM. CDR3 length: 15 residues. V was clipped by 4 bases and J by 3 bases; unmatched bases: 4.

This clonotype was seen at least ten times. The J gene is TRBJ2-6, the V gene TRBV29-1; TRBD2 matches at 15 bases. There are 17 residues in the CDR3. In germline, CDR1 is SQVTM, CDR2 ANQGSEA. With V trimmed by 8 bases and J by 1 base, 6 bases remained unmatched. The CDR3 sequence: CSKRGLAGGSGANVLTF. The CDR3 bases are TGCAGCAAAAGGGGACTAGCGGGAGGATCTGGGGCCAACGTCCTGACTTTC. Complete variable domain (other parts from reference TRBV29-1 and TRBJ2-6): SAVISQKPSRDICQRGTSLTIQCQVDSQVTMMFWYRQQPGQSLTLIATANQGSEATYESGFVIDKFPISRPNLTFSTLTVSNMSPEDSSIYLCSKRGLAGGSGANVLTFGAGSRLTVL.

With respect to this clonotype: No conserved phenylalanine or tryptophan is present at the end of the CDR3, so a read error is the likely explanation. The CDR3 DNA reads TGTGCCAGCAGTTTAGGGCGGGGCCGTTACAATGAGCAGTTCCTC. The encoded protein is CASSLGRGRYNEQFL. This chain joins TRBV12-3 or TRBV12-4 and TRBJ2-1, with D perhaps matching TRBD2 (6 bases). This CDR3 contains 15 residues. V was clipped by 1 base and J by 4 bases, with 11 bases between them.

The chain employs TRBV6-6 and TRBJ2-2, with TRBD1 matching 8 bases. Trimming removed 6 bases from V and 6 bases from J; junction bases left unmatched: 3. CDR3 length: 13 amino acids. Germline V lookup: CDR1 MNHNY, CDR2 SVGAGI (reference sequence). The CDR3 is CASRTGGSGELFF. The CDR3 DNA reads TGTGCCAGCAGAACAGGGGGATCCGGGGAGCTGTTTTTT.

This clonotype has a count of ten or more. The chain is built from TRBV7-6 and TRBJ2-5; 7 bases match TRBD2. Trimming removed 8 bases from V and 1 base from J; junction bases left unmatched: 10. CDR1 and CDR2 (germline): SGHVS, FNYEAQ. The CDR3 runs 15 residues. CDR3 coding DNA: TGTGCCAGCCGTCATAGAGGGACTATCCAAGAGACCCAGTACTTC. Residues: CASRHRGTIQETQYF.

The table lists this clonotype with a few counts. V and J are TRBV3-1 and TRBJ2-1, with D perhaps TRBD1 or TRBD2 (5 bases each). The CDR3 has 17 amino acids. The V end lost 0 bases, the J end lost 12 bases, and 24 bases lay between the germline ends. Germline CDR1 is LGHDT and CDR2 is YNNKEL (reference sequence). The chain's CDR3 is CASSQEITGPLWIGQFF. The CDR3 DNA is TGTGCCAGCAGCCAAGAAATCACGGGGCCCCTCTGGATAGGGCAGTTCTTC.

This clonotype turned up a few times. DNA of the CDR3: TGTGCCAGCAGTCGGGGACAGGGAATACTACTAGCCAAAAACATTCAGTACTTC. It codes for CASSRGQGILLAKNIQYF. V usage is TRBV28 and J usage is TRBJ2-4; TRBD1 matches 9 bases. J lost 0 bases, V lost 5 bases, and 11 bases had no gene match. The germline CDR1 and CDR2 sequences are MDHEN and SYDVKM. This CDR3 region has 18 residues.

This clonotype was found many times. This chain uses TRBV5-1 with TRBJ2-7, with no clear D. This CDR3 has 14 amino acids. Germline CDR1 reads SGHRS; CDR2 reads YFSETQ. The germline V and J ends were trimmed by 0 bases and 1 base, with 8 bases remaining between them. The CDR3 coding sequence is TGCGCCAGCAGCTTGGTGGGCCGGTCCTACGAGCAGTACTTC. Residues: CASSLVGRSYEQYF.

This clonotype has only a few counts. The CDR3 nucleotides are TGTGCCAGCAGTGAATACTGGCGGGAGGGGGTCAATGAGCAGTTCTTC. Translating gives CASSEYWREGVNEQFF. The chain joins TRBV25-1 to TRBJ2-1; TRBD2 matches 9 bases. With V trimmed by 0 bases and J by 6 bases, 6 bases remained unmatched. CDR3 size: 16 residues. The germline V gene encodes CDR1 MGHDK and CDR2 SYGVNS.

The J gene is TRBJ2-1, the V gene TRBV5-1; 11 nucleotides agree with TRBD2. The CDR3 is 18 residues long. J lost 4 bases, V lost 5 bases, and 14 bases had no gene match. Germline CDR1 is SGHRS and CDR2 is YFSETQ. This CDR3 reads CASRPGLAAQRAYNEQFF. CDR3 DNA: TGCGCCAGCAGACCGGGACTAGCGGCCCAAAGGGCTTACAATGAGCAGTTCTTC.

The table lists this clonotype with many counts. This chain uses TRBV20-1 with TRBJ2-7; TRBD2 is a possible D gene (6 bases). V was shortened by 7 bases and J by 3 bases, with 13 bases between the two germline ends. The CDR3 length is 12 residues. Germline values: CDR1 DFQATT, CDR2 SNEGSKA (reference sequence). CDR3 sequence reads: CSGRLVRYEQYF. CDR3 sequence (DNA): TGCAGTGGCAGACTAGTCCGCTACGAGCAGTACTTC.

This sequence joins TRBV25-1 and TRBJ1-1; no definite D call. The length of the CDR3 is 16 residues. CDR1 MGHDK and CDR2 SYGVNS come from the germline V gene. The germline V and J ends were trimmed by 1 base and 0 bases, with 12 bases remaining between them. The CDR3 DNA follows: TGTGCCAGCAGTGAATGGGGAGGCCAGATGAACACTGAAGCTTTCTTT. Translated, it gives CASSEWGGQMNTEAFF.

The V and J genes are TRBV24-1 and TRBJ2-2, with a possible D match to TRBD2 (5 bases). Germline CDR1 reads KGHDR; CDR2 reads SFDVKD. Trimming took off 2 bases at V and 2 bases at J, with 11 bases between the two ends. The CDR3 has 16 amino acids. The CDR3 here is CATSDWLATNTGELFF. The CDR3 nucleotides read TGTGCCACCAGTGATTGGTTAGCGACCAACACCGGGGAGCTGTTTTTT.

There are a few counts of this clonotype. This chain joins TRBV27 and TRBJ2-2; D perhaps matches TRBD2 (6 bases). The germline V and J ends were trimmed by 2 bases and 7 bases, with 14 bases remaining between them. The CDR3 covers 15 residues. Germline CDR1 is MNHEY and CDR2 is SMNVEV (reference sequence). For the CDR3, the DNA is TGTGCCAGCAGTTTAGGGGGGAGAATGGACGGGGAGCTGTTTTTT. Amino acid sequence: CASSLGGRMDGELFF.

CDR3 DNA: TGTGCCAGCAGTTACTCCCATCCGACAGGGGGGATATTCGACTATGGCTACACCTTC. This gives the protein CASSYSHPTGGIFDYGYTF. This sequence joins TRBV6-5 and TRBJ1-2; 9 nucleotides align to TRBD1. With V trimmed by 0 bases and J by 3 bases, 14 bases remained unmatched. The CDR3 covers 19 residues. Germline CDR1 is MNHEY and CDR2 is SVGAGI.

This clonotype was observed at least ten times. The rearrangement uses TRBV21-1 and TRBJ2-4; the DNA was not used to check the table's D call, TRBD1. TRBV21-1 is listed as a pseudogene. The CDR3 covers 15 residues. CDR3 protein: CASSAGWDRKNIQYF. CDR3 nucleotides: TGTGCCAGCAGCGCAGGGTGGGACAGAAAAAACATTCAGTACTTC.

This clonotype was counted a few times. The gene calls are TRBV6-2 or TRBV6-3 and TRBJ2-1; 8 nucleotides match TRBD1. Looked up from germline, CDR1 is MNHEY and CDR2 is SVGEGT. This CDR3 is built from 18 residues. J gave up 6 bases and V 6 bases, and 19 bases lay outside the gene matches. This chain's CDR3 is CASSSINSYGTGGNEQFF. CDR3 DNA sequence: TGTGCCAGCAGCTCAATTAACTCCTACGGGACAGGTGGCAATGAGCAGTTCTTC.

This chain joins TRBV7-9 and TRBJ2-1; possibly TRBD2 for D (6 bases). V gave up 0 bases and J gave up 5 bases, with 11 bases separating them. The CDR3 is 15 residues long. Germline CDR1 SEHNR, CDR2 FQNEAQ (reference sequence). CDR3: CASSLAPGLNNEQFF. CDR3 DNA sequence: TGTGCCAGCAGCTTAGCACCGGGACTTAACAATGAGCAGTTCTTC.

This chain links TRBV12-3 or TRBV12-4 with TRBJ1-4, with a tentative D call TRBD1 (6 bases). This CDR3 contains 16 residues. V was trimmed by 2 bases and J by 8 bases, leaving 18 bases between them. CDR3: CASSLTLQGKGEKLFF. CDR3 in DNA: TGTGCCAGCAGTTTAACCCTACAGGGCAAAGGAGAAAAACTGTTTTTT.

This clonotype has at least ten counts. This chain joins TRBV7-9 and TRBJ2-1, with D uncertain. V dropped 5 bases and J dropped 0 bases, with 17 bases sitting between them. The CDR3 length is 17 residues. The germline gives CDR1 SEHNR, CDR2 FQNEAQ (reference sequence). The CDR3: CASSPRRNQSSYNEQFF. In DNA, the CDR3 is TGTGCCAGCAGCCCCCGACGGAATCAAAGCTCCTACAATGAGCAGTTCTTC.

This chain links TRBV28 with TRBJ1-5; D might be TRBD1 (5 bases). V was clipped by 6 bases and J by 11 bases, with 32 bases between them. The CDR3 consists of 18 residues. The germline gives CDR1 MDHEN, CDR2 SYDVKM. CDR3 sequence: CASSPRKSTIGKGRSQHF. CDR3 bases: TGTGCCAGCAGCCCTCGTAAATCTACGATAGGTAAGGGGCGTTCCCAGCATTTT.